The clone carrying this TCR beta chain was counted a few times. CDR1 and CDR2 from the germline V gene are LNHDA and SQIVND (reference sequence). The CDR3 is 19 residues long. With V trimmed by 3 bases and J by 1 base, 13 bases remained unmatched. The sample originates from a study of cytotoxic CD8 clonotypes in ibrutinib-treated CLL. The table came from immunoSEQ multiplex PCR; TCRdb's copy has only in-frame clones and leaves some out. The sample includes approximately 11,000 clones, around 85% of them seen just once. The sample consisted of PBMCs, taken at disease progression, from a patient treated with ibrutinib. The sequence derives from a human donor with chronic lymphocytic leukemia. V gene TRBV19 combines with J gene TRBJ2-5, with TRBD2 identical over 11 bases. The CDR3: CASSMLLDSGRGLQETQYF. CDR3 DNA: TGTGCCAGTAGTATGCTCCTAGATAGCGGGAGGGGACTCCAAGAGACCCAGTACTTC.